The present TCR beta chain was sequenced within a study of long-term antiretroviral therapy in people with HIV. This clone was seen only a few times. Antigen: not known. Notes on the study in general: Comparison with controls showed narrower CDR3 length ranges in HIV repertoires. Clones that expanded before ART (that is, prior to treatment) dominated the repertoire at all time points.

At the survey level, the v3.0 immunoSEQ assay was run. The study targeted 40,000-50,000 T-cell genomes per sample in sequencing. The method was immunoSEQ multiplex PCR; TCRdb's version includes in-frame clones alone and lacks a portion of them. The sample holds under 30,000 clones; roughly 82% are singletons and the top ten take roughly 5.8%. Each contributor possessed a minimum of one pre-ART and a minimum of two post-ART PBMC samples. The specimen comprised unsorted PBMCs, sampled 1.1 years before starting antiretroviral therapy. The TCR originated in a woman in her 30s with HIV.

The CDR3 nucleotides are TGTGCCAGCCGGCCCGGGAACACTGAAGCTTTCTTT. As protein: CASRPGNTEAFF. This chain joins TRBV6-6 and TRBJ1-1; no definite D call. CDR3 length equals 12 residues. Germline loops: CDR1 MNHNY, CDR2 SVGAGI (reference sequence). Trimming took 8 bases from V and 1 from J, leaving 8 bases between them.